A single sample is the source of the 17 T cell receptor beta chains below, sequenced in a study of blood T cell repertoires in COVID-19. TCRdb keeps only in-frame clones here, not all; method: immunoSEQ multiplex PCR. The sample lists roughly 55,000 clones, about 86% occurring once. Sequences were obtained from peripheral blood. The source is a man aged 65 to 85 with active COVID-19.

In this sample, this clone turned up a few times. The chain has TRBV7-9 and TRBJ1-2, with 7 bases fitting TRBD1. J was trimmed by 13 bases and V by 6 bases; bases with no gene match: 11. The CDR3 is 12 amino acids. CDR1 and CDR2 (germline): SEHNR, FQNEAQ (reference sequence). This chain's CDR3 is CASRLRQTGLTF. As DNA, the CDR3 is TGTGCCAGCAGGTTACGTCAGACAGGGCTCACCTTC.

This chain joins TRBV4-2 and TRBJ1-2; 11 bases are a match to TRBD1. Trimming removed 4 bases from V and 2 bases from J; junction bases left unmatched: 3. This CDR3 is 15 amino acids long. CDR1 and CDR2 (germline): LGHNA, YNFKEQ. CDR3 sequence reads: CASSRDRGSNYGYTF. The CDR3 bases are TGTGCCAGCAGCCGGGACAGGGGGTCGAACTATGGCTACACCTTC.

The chain is built from TRBV14 and TRBJ2-5; D gene uncertain. The CDR3 totals 14 residues. V was shortened by 3 bases and J by 1 base, with 9 bases between the two germline ends. Germline V lookup: CDR1 SGHDN, CDR2 FVKESK. CDR3 sequence: CASSQAGLQETQYF. The CDR3 coding sequence is TGTGCCAGCAGCCAGGCAGGCCTCCAAGAGACCCAGTACTTC.

The chain joins TRBV6-5 to TRBJ2-3; a weak D match, TRBD1 (7 bases). V shed 6 bases and J shed 0 bases, with 13 bases lying between them. CDR1 and CDR2 from the germline V gene are MNHEY and SVGAGI. This CDR3 has 15 residues. For the CDR3, the DNA is TGTGCCAGCAGCCAGGGGGGACAAAGCACAGATACGCAGTATTTT. It yields the protein CASSQGGQSTDTQYF.

This clone was observed many times. CDR3 in DNA: TGTGCCAGCAGCGATTCCGGGGGGACCTATAATTCACCCCTCCACTTT. This encodes CASSDSGGTYNSPLHF. The chain joins TRBV5-4 to TRBJ1-6; D perhaps matches TRBD1 (5 bases). There are 16 residues in the CDR3. Germline CDR1 SGHNT, CDR2 YYREEE (reference sequence). V gave up 4 bases and J gave up 2 bases, with 13 bases separating them.

The J gene is TRBJ2-3, the V gene TRBV18; D is perhaps TRBD2 (6 bases). V was shortened by 2 bases and J by 0 bases, with 9 bases between the two germline ends. The CDR3 spans 15 residues. The germline V gene encodes CDR1 KGHSH and CDR2 LQKENI. The CDR3 DNA reads TGTGCCAGCTCACCAACCGGAGGGAGCACAGATACGCAGTATTTT. Its translation is CASSPTGGSTDTQYF.

The chain uses TRBV4-1 and TRBJ2-5; 7 nucleotides line up with TRBD1. The CDR3 is 19 amino acids. With 4 bases clipped from V and 0 bases from J, the junction kept 17 bases outside the gene matches. CDR1 MGHRA and CDR2 YSYEKL come from the germline V gene. The CDR3 DNA reads TGCGCCAGCAGCCTCCTTGACCAAGAGGGACAGTCGTACCAAGAGACCCAGTACTTC. This sequence encodes CASSLLDQEGQSYQETQYF.

V gene TRBV21-1 combines with J gene TRBJ1-3; the table's D call of TRBD1 was not tested on the DNA. TRBV21-1 is shown as a pseudogene. The CDR3 is made up of 16 amino acids. The CDR3: CASSLDGQGSGNTIYF. The CDR3 region has the DNA TGTGCCAGCAGCCTAGACGGACAGGGCTCTGGAAACACCATATATTTT.

This chain joins TRBV11-1 and TRBJ2-1; D may be TRBD1 (6 bases). The CDR3 has 15 residues. The germline V and J ends were trimmed by 2 bases and 5 bases, with 13 bases remaining between them. Germline lookup yields CDR1 SGHAT and CDR2 FQDESV (reference sequence). CDR3 sequence reads: CASSLPGAVDNEQFF. The CDR3 DNA is TGTGCCAGCAGCTTACCAGGGGCCGTGGACAATGAGCAGTTCTTC.

The CDR3 sequence is CASRGTAQRATEAFF. In nucleotides, the CDR3 is TGTGCCAGCCGGGGGACAGCGCAGAGGGCCACTGAAGCTTTCTTT. V gene TRBV6-5 combines with J gene TRBJ1-1; 7 bases are a match to TRBD1. CDR1 is MNHEY and CDR2 is SVGAGI in the germline V gene. The length of the CDR3 is 15 residues. Trimming cost V 8 bases and J 4 bases; bases outside gene matches: 13.

The rearrangement uses TRBV6-2 or TRBV6-3 and TRBJ2-5; no reliable D call. Germline assignment: CDR1 MNHEY and CDR2 SVGEGT. This CDR3 spans 14 amino acids. V was shortened by 6 bases and J by 4 bases, with 15 bases between the two germline ends. CDR3: CASSSLRRAETQYF. The CDR3 DNA follows: TGTGCCAGCAGCAGCCTAAGGAGAGCAGAGACCCAGTACTTC.

The J gene is TRBJ1-4, the V gene TRBV9; D call uncertain. CDR1 is SGDLS and CDR2 is YYNGEE in the germline V gene. The CDR3 is 17 amino acids. V lost 1 base and J 6 bases, leaving 19 bases between the germline ends. For the CDR3, the DNA is TGTGCCAGCAGCGTAAAGCCGGGATTTCCTGGGGATGAAAAACTGTTTTTT. The encoded protein is CASSVKPGFPGDEKLFF. Based on the CDR3 plus reference TRBV9 and TRBJ1-4, the full variable domain is DSGVTQTPKHLITATGQRVTLRCSPRSGDLSVYWYQQSLDQGLQFLIQYYNGEERAKGNILERFSAQQFPDLHSELNLSSLELGDSALYFCASSVKPGFPGDEKLFFGSGTQLSVL.

The rearrangement links TRBV7-2 to TRBJ2-1; 10 positions match TRBD2. V dropped 4 bases and J dropped 7; count of bases not matched to a gene: 7. The CDR3 consists of 15 residues. Germline CDR1 is SGHTA and CDR2 is FQGNSA. The CDR3 loop reads CASSSLAGGLNEQFF. The CDR3 region has the DNA TGTGCCAGCAGCTCGTTAGCGGGGGGATTAAATGAGCAGTTCTTC. Full variable domain (missing parts from reference TRBV7-2 and TRBJ2-1): GAGVSQSPSNKVTEKGKDVELRCDPISGHTALYWYRQSLGQGLEFLIYFQGNSAPDKSGLPSDRFSAERTGGSVSTLTIQRTQQEDSAVYLCASSSLAGGLNEQFFGPGTRLTVL.

This clone is medium-sized (0.01 to 0.1%) in the sample. The chain uses TRBV7-2 and TRBJ2-7; 8 bases fit TRBD1. The CDR3 runs to 12 residues. Germline V CDR1 and CDR2: SGHTA, FQGNSA. Trimming took 11 bases from V and 2 from J; bases not matched to a gene: 5. The CDR3 DNA follows: TGTGCCTCGGGACAGGCCCCCTACGAGCAGTACTTC. This gives the protein CASGQAPYEQYF.

The gene calls are TRBV7-6 and TRBJ2-7, with D possibly TRBD2 on 7 matching bases. The CDR3 consists of 14 residues. Between the trimmed V and J ends, which lost 8 bases and 2 bases, there was a span of 16 bases. Germline lookup yields CDR1 SGHVS and CDR2 FNYEAQ. The CDR3 nucleotides are TGTGCCAGCCAATTGGGAGGGGGGACCTACGAGCAGTACTTC. Translating gives CASQLGGGTYEQYF.

This clone came up a few times. The CDR3 DNA follows: TGTGCCTGGAGTCCAGGGGGAGGTCAGCCCCAGCATTTT. Translated: CAWSPGGGQPQHF. V and J are TRBV30 and TRBJ1-5; 7 nucleotides agree with TRBD1. Unmatched junction bases numbered 4, after V lost 2 bases and J lost 6 bases. Germline V lookup: CDR1 GTSNPN, CDR2 SVGIG (reference sequence). This CDR3 contains 13 residues.

V gene TRBV6-5 combines with J gene TRBJ1-1, with TRBD1 as a possible D gene (5 bases). The germline CDR1 and CDR2 sequences are MNHEY and SVGAGI. V was shortened by 2 bases and J by 1 base, with 8 bases between the two germline ends. CDR3 size: 14 residues. The CDR3 DNA is TGTGCCAGCAGTTACCTGACAGAGAACACTGAAGCTTTCTTT. This encodes CASSYLTENTEAFF.